Below are 5 T cell receptor beta chains sequenced from a single sample in a study of T cells after yellow fever vaccination. From the 5' RACE reads, TCRdb called clonotypes with MiXCR, one entry per CDR3 protein. There are 350,000 to 450,000 distinct CDR3 sequences in the sample; approximately 6% occur only once, and approximately 16% lies in the top ten. The sequenced sample was PBMCs, obtained 5 days after the yellow fever booster vaccination. These receptors all stem from a man aged 30 to 45 who received the YFV17D yellow fever vaccine.

In this sample, this clonotype turned up a few times. The V gene is TRBV4-3, the J gene TRBJ2-7; 7 nucleotides match TRBD2. The V segment lost 0 bases and the J segment 3 bases; nucleotides outside the gene matches: 2. The length of the CDR3 is 14 residues. The germline CDR1 and CDR2 sequences are LGHNA and YSLEER. The CDR3 here is CASSQEPGGYEQYF. The CDR3 DNA reads as TGCGCCAGCAGCCAAGAGCCGGGGGGCTACGAGCAGTACTTC.

This clonotype was counted between two and nine times. The chain carries TRBV20-1 and TRBJ2-2; 8 bases map to TRBD1. The CDR3 sequence is 13 residues long. V was clipped by 5 bases and J by 6 bases; unmatched bases: 5. Germline CDR1 is DFQATT and CDR2 is SNEGSKA (reference sequence). In nucleotides, the CDR3 is TGCAGTGCTGACAGGGGTGGGGCCGGGGAGCTGTTTTTT. This sequence encodes CSADRGGAGELFF.

This chain joins TRBV20-1 and TRBJ2-1; D unresolved. V was trimmed by 0 bases and J by 4 bases, leaving 10 bases between them. The germline V gene encodes CDR1 DFQATT and CDR2 SNEGSKA (reference sequence). The CDR3 is made up of 14 amino acids. In nucleotides, the CDR3 is TGCAGTGCTAGAGATAGGATGCTGTACAATGAGCAGTTCTTC. Its protein product is CSARDRMLYNEQFF.

This clonotype was observed at least ten times. Written as DNA, the CDR3 is TGTGCCAGCAGCTTAAATACTGGACTTCTCCTCTACGAGCAGTACTTC. Its protein is CASSLNTGLLLYEQYF. The V gene is TRBV7-9, the J gene TRBJ2-7; a possible D gene is TRBD2 (5 bases). V was clipped by 2 bases and J by 3 bases, with 17 bases between them. Germline lookup yields CDR1 SEHNR and CDR2 FQNEAQ (reference sequence). The CDR3 spans 16 residues.

Written as DNA, the CDR3 is TGTGCCAGCAGCTTAGCGTCGGGGTTTGGGGATACGCAGTATTTT. Translation: CASSLASGFGDTQYF. The chain combines TRBV7-6 with TRBJ2-3, with D perhaps matching TRBD2 (5 bases). The CDR3 consists of 15 residues. Trimming removed 0 bases from V and 6 bases from J, with 13 bases in between. CDR1 and CDR2 (germline): SGHVS, FNYEAQ.